This T cell receptor (beta chain) came from a study of T cell repertoires in cytomegalovirus infection. Study background: Through public TCR beta signatures, both CMV infection and matching HLA type were indicated. Study-wide results and caveats: Clonotypes of TCR beta that were HLA-C-restricted and CMV-specific dominated the ex vivo response.

A single record per CDR3 protein comes from TCRdb applying MiXCR to the reads. The sample shows over 250,000 distinct CDR3 sequences, about 25% of them seen only once. Of note for this clonotype: The antigen remains unidentified.

The CDR3 runs to 15 residues. V shed 3 bases and J 0 bases; nucleotides not matched to a gene: 3. Germline V gene sequence: CDR1 SEHNR, CDR2 FQNEAQ (reference sequence). The clonotype originates from a human donor in good health (CMV status not recorded). Some clones in this sample may be carry-over from other donors' samples. V usage is TRBV7-9 and J usage is TRBJ1-2; 8 bases align to TRBD1. The sequenced material came from PBMCs. The CDR3 nucleotides are TGTGCCAGCAGCTTGGACAGGGCGGCTAACTATGGCTACACCTTC. Translated: CASSLDRAANYGYTF.